The present TCR beta chain was sequenced within a study of shared clonotypes between healthy human individuals. The V gene's germline CDR1 is SGHAT and CDR2 FQNNGV. The CDR3 spans 13 residues. The ends were cut back, 5 bases at V and 10 bases at J, with 15 bases in the middle. Sequencing used immunoSEQ multiplex PCR; TCRdb keeps in-frame clones, though not all of them. The sample holds about 2.4 million clones, 80% to 95% seen once. Material for sequencing was naive CD4+ T cells from PBMCs. Subset defined: CD45RA+ positively selected. The receptor comes from a man aged 18 to 30 in good health. Some clones in this sample may be carry-over from other donors' samples. The chain links TRBV11-2 to TRBJ1-3; D not resolved. DNA for the CDR3: TGTGCCAGCAGCCCCGACTCACTAGTTACCATATATTTT. This sequence encodes CASSPDSLVTIYF. The whole variable domain, remainder taken from reference TRBV11-2 and TRBJ1-3, is EAGVAQSPRYKIIEKRQSVAFWCNPISGHATLYWYQQILGQGPKLLIQFQNNGVVDDSQLPKDRFSAERLKGVDSTLKIQPAKLEDSAVYLCASSPDSLVTIYFGEGSWLTVV.